Shown below are 24 T cell receptor delta chains from a single sample sequenced in a study of γδ T cells in repeated Plasmodium falciparum infection. Bulk repertoires came from Vgamma9/Vdelta2+ or Vdelta2-negative gammadelta T cells flow-sorted from PBMC. TCRdb repeated clone calling on the multiplex PCR reads with CATT. The table lists 50,000 to 65,000 delta-chain clones, around 1.8% of them singletons. The sample consisted of gamma-delta T cells from blood. These receptor sequences come from a pool of human donors (malaria-infected and uninfected, not separated).

This clone was seen ten or more times. A single base is all that separates this from a far larger clone, so a read error is likely. Other DNA sequences in the sample encode the same CDR3. The gene calls are TRDV1 and TRDJ1; D gene unclear. Germline CDR1 is TSWWSYY and CDR2 is QGS. The CDR3 consists of 15 residues. The CDR3 region has the DNA TGTGCTCTTGGGAGACGTACTGAGGGCACCGATAAGCTCATCTTT. Translated, it gives CALGRRTEGTDKLIF.

V is TRDV1 and J is TRDJ1, with D perhaps TRDD3 (6 bases). TCRdb offers no J gene call, so here the DNA was matched to germline to obtain one. The CDR3 covers 19 residues. V was trimmed by 3 bases and J by 0 bases, leaving 23 bases between them. Germline V gene lookup returns CDR1 TSWWSYY and CDR2 QGS. This CDR3 reads CALGDWGPIWELHTDKLIF. In DNA form, the CDR3 reads TGTGCTCTTGGGGACTGGGGTCCCATCTGGGAACTCCACACCGATAAACTCATCTTT.

This clone was seen a few times. The TCRdb record carries a much larger clone's protein, which differs from this DNA's translation at residue 11; a read error is the likely cause, and the protein listed here is the DNA translation. The chain combines TRDV1 with TRDJ3; a possible D gene is TRDD3 (6 bases). The J gene, left out of TCRdb, was set here by checking the DNA against germline. Germline assignment: CDR1 TSWWSYY and CDR2 QGS. The CDR3 loop spans 21 amino acids. Trimming removed 0 bases from V and 4 bases from J, with 22 bases in between. CDR3 residues: CALGELPTGWEIRWDTRQMFF. The CDR3 DNA is TGTGCTCTTGGGGAACTACCTACAGGGTGGGAGATACGATGGGACACCCGACAGATGTTTTTC.

This clone has only a few counts. TCRdb shows a much larger clone's protein in place of this DNA's translation, and the two differ at residue 19, likely through a read error; the protein shown is translated from the DNA. The rearrangement joins TRDV1 to TRDJ1, with 11 bases aligning to TRDD3. TCRdb offers no J gene call, so here the DNA was matched to germline to obtain one. Per the germline V gene, CDR1 is TSWWSYY and CDR2 is QGS. The CDR3 sequence is 24 residues long. Trimming at V came to 1 base and at J to 3 bases, leaving 28 bases not matched to a gene. CDR3 DNA: TGTGCTCTTGGGGAACCTAGGGTATCCGTCCGTGCCTTACTGGGGGATAATTTGGCCGATAAACTCATCTTT. It codes for CALGEPRVSVRALLGDNLADKLIF.

This clone was detected a few times. For this DNA, TCRdb reports the protein of a much larger clone, which diverges at residue 23, most likely from a read error; the protein presented here is translated directly from the DNA. The J segment was not called; the V segment is TRDV1; TRDD3 is taken as the D call from the table, unchecked against the DNA. This CDR3 contains 25 residues. CDR1 is TSWWSYY and CDR2 is QGS in the germline V gene. CDR3 sequence (DNA): TGTGCTCTTGGGGAACTGGGCCCCTGGGGGTACCCGCTTACTACTGGGGGATACGAGACCGATAAACCCATCTTT. This gives the protein CALGELGPWGYPLTTGGYETDKPIF.

There are a few counts of this clone. A read error likely explains this, since a far larger clone differs by one base. The same CDR3 also results from other DNA sequences found in this sample. The genes are TRDV1 and TRDJ1, with TRDD3 matching over 7 bases. The J gene, absent from TCRdb, was called here by matching the DNA to germline. This CDR3 is 22 amino acids long. Germline V CDR1 and CDR2: TSWWSYY, QGS. Unmatched junction bases numbered 22, after V lost 0 bases and J lost 0 bases. CDR3 DNA sequence: TGTGCTCTTGGGGAACTACGGCGATACTGGGGAATACGCTATCCTAACACCGATAAACTCATCTTT. Protein sequence: CALGELRRYWGIRYPNTDKLIF.

This clone appeared many times. J is TRDJ1 and V is TRDV1, with 12 bases aligning to TRDD3. The CDR3 runs 26 residues. Trimming removed 0 bases from V and 1 base from J; junction bases left unmatched: 30. Germline V gene data show CDR1 as TSWWSYY and CDR2 as QGS. CDR3 loop: CALGELIKPAFLWLGDTRMFTDKLIF. The DNA of the CDR3 is TGTGCTCTTGGGGAACTAATCAAGCCGGCCTTCCTATGGCTGGGGGATACGCGTATGTTCACCGATAAACTCATCTTT.

This CDR3 is CALGELSPTTGGYPTDKLIF. Written as DNA, the CDR3 is TGTGCTCTTGGGGAGCTTTCCCCCACTACTGGGGGATACCCCACCGATAAACTCATCTTT. The chain combines TRDV1 with TRDJ1; 12 nucleotides align to TRDD3. No J segment appears in TCRdb, so it was assigned here by matching the sequence to germline. The junction had 15 bases not matched to a gene; V was cut back by 3 bases and J by 1 base. Germline V gene sequence: CDR1 TSWWSYY, CDR2 QGS. The CDR3 consists of 20 residues.

Concerning this clone: The TCRdb protein comes from a much larger clone and disagrees with this DNA's translation at residue 13, likely due to a read error; the protein given here is derived from the DNA. V and J are TRDV1 and TRDJ1; TRDD3 agrees at 13 bases. The germline V gene has CDR1 TSWWSYY and CDR2 QGS. The V and J ends lost 9 bases and 1 base, in that order; junction bases with no gene match: 17. The CDR3 has 19 residues. CDR3 residues: CALNHKANWGIRSTDKLIF. DNA for the CDR3: TGTGCTCTCAATCACAAGGCAAACTGGGGGATACGGTCCACCGATAAACTCATCTTT.

This clone has at least ten counts. A read error is possible here, since a much larger clone lies one base away. The rearrangement links TRDV1 to TRDJ1, with D perhaps matching TRDD3 (5 bases). Looked up from germline, CDR1 is TSWWSYY and CDR2 is QGS. V shed 2 bases and J shed 1 base, with 26 bases lying between them. CDR3 size: 20 residues. CDR3 bases: TGTGCTCTTGGGGAAAACAGCGGGCCATGCTCGGGGGTCCTCACCGATAAACTCATCTTT. As protein: CALGENSGPCSGVLTDKLIF.

There are a few counts of this clone. The TCRdb protein, from a much larger clone, departs from this DNA's translation at residue 16, likely by read error; the protein shown derives from the DNA. The V and J genes are TRDV1 and TRDJ1; 9 nucleotides line up with TRDD2. The J gene comes from matching the DNA to germline here; TCRdb lacks it. This CDR3 has 23 residues. Germline-derived CDR1 and CDR2 are TSWWSYY and QGS. V lost 1 base and J lost 2; bases outside the gene matches: 26. This CDR3 reads CALGERTFLPPPLDWESTDKLIF. CDR3 DNA: TGTGCTCTTGGGGAACGGACCTTCCTACCTCCCCCTTTAGACTGGGAGAGTACCGATAAACTCATCTTT.

This clone has a handful of counts. A far larger clone lies a single base away; this is likely a read error. The sample has other DNA sequences that encode this CDR3 too. J is TRDJ1 and V is TRDV1; 7 bases agree with TRDD3. Assignment of the J gene here rests on matching the DNA to germline, because TCRdb gives none. The V gene end was trimmed by 9 bases and the J gene end by 0 bases; junction bases not matched to a gene: 28. Germline CDR1 TSWWSYY, CDR2 QGS. There are 21 residues in the CDR3. The DNA of the CDR3 is TGTGCTCTGCAGTCGGGGCCTCCGTTTACTGGAGGATACGCGTACACCGATAAACTCATCTTT. This sequence encodes CALQSGPPFTGGYAYTDKLIF.

This clone was observed at least ten times. The protein that TCRdb holds for this DNA derives from a much larger clone and differs from the translated DNA at residue 15, which likely indicates a read error; the protein shown here is translated from the DNA. V usage is TRDV1 and J usage is TRDJ1; TRDD3 agrees at 12 bases. The CDR3 loop spans 16 amino acids. From germline, CDR1 is TSWWSYY and CDR2 QGS. The CDR3 sequence: CALGNNWGIHVDKLTF. CDR3 coding DNA: TGTGCTCTTGGGAATAACTGGGGGATACACGTCGATAAACTCACCTTT.

This clone was counted between two and nine times. TCRdb assigns this DNA the protein of a much larger clone, which departs from its translation at residue 7; this likely reflects a read error, and the protein shown comes from translating the DNA. This chain connects TRDV1 to TRDJ1; TRDD3 might be the D (7 bases). Here the J gene was assigned by germline matching of the DNA, as TCRdb has none. The V end was cut by 3 bases, the J end by 0 bases, with 23 bases between. The CDR3 has 19 amino acids. CDR1 and CDR2 (germline): TSWWSYY, QGS. Here the CDR3 reads CALGEPNSLGVHHTDKLIF. The DNA for the CDR3 is TGTGCTCTTGGGGAGCCTAATAGTCTGGGGGTCCACCACACCGATAAACTCATCTTT.

The chain couples TRDV1 to TRDJ1, with TRDD3 matching 13 bases. Because TCRdb records no J gene, it was assigned here through a match of the DNA to germline. Trimming removed 0 bases from V and 8 bases from J; junction bases left unmatched: 30. The length of the CDR3 is 24 residues. From germline, CDR1 is TSWWSYY and CDR2 QGS. Written as DNA, the CDR3 is TGTGCTCTTGGGGAACTGGTCCCTAGCTATAAGCTAGCATCGACTGGGGGATACGGCGTAAAACTCATCTTT. Amino acids: CALGELVPSYKLASTGGYGVKLIF.

As concerns this clone: TCRdb's listed protein matches a much larger clone and diverges from this DNA's translation at residue 9, likely through a read error; the protein shown comes from the DNA. The chain has TRDV2 and TRDJ1; TRDD3 aligns across 8 bases. CDR3 length: 21 residues. Losses at the gene ends were 0 bases for V and 0 bases for J; bases not matched to a gene: 20. Germline CDR1 GEAIGNYY, CDR2 EKD. This chain's CDR3 is CACDTRPSCVLGASYTDKLIF. The CDR3 nucleotides are TGTGCCTGTGACACCCGGCCTTCGTGCGTACTGGGGGCCTCGTACACCGATAAACTCATCTTT.

This clone was seen at least ten times. TCRdb assigns this DNA the protein of a much larger clone, which departs from its translation at residue 11; this likely reflects a read error, and the protein shown comes from translating the DNA. The rearrangement uses TRDV2 and TRDJ1; D may be TRDD3 (5 bases). CDR3 length equals 19 residues. Trimming cost V 3 bases and J 0 bases, with 25 bases left between them. Germline V gives CDR1 GEAIGNYY, CDR2 EKD. CDR3 amino acids: CACDQIGTGWGSDTDKLIF. CDR3 nucleotide sequence: TGTGCCTGTGACCAGATCGGTACAGGGTGGGGCTCGGACACCGATAAACTCATCTTT.

The chain is built from TRDV1 and TRDJ1; no firm D call. TCRdb records no J gene; here it was assigned by comparing the DNA to germline. Trimming shortened V by 1 base and J by 0 bases, and 18 bases separated the two germline ends. This CDR3 spans 18 amino acids. From germline, CDR1 is TSWWSYY and CDR2 QGS. The CDR3 here is CALGEPPNTPPYTDKLIF. The CDR3 nucleotides are TGTGCTCTTGGGGAACCCCCGAATACTCCTCCTTACACCGATAAACTCATCTTT.

This clone showed up just a few times. TCRdb assigns this DNA the protein of a much larger clone, which departs from its translation at residue 16; this likely reflects a read error, and the protein shown comes from translating the DNA. The chain employs TRDV1 and TRDJ3, with 10 bases aligning to TRDD3. The CDR3 loop spans 24 amino acids. Trimming cost V 2 bases and J 2 bases; bases outside gene matches: 21. CDR1 TSWWSYY and CDR2 QGS come from the germline V gene. The DNA for the CDR3 is TGTGCTCTTGGGGAATTTTTTCCCCTTAAGGCGTACTGGGGGATCCCCTGGGACACCCGACAGATGTTTTTC. Its translation is CALGEFFPLKAYWGIPWDTRQMFF.

This clone was seen at least ten times. TCRdb's listed protein matches a much larger clone and diverges from this DNA's translation at residue 4, likely through a read error; the protein shown comes from the DNA. This rearrangement joins TRDV2 to TRDJ1, with D maybe TRDD2 (5 bases). This CDR3 comprises 20 residues. The V gene's germline CDR1 is GEAIGNYY and CDR2 EKD. Between the trimmed V and J ends, which lost 5 bases and 0 bases, there was a span of 30 bases. In DNA form, the CDR3 reads TGTGCCTGTGGCACATTAGGCCAGCCTACGGTGGGACCGTACACCGATAAACTCATCTTT. It encodes CACGTLGQPTVGPYTDKLIF.

Many counts were recorded for this clone. With only one base between it and a far larger clone, this is likely a read error. Other DNA sequences in this sample translate to the same CDR3. The chain joins TRDV1 to TRDJ1; TRDD3 aligns across 9 bases. No J gene was available from TCRdb, and it was assigned here by a germline match of the DNA. The CDR3 spans 17 residues. Germline lookup yields CDR1 TSWWSYY and CDR2 QGS. The CDR3 spells CALGEIPSFTGGAKLIF. As DNA, the CDR3 is TGTGCTCTCGGGGAAATCCCTTCCTTTACTGGGGGAGCCAAACTCATCTTT.

This clone was seen repeatedly, ten times or more. This chain connects TRDV1 to TRDJ1; 12 bases fit TRDD3. The CDR3 length is 21 residues. Germline lookup yields CDR1 TSWWSYY and CDR2 QGS. V lost 0 bases and J lost 1; bases outside the gene matches: 15. The CDR3 DNA follows: TGTGCTCTTGGGGAACTTACCCTACTCTGGGGGATACGTCTGGCCACCGATAAACTCATCTTT. Protein product: CALGELTLLWGIRLATDKLIF.

To note about this clone: The protein in TCRdb stems from a much larger clone and differs at residue 13 from this DNA's translation, likely a read error; here the protein is translated from the DNA. The chain carries TRDV1 and TRDJ1, with D possibly matching TRDD2 (6 bases). TCRdb leaves out the J gene; it was filled in here by matching the DNA to germline. The CDR3 runs 20 residues. V gave up 1 base and J gave up 0 bases, with 24 bases separating them. Germline V CDR1 and CDR2: TSWWSYY, QGS. The CDR3 nucleotides are TGTGCTCTTGGGGAACCCCCGGAAGACCTTCCCCAAGAGTACACCGATAAACTCATCTTT. Translated, it gives CALGEPPEDLPQEYTDKLIF.

For this clone: A read error likely explains why the TCRdb protein, taken from a much larger clone, differs from this DNA's translation at residue 13; the protein shown is translated from the DNA. The chain is built from TRDV1 and TRDJ1, with TRDD3 identical over 9 bases. From germline, CDR1 is TSWWSYY and CDR2 QGS. The CDR3 sequence is 20 residues long. V lost 4 bases, J lost 0 bases, and 18 bases stayed unmatched. The CDR3 loop is CALGGRGSFWGIRYTDKLIF. The DNA for the CDR3 is TGTGCTCTTGGGGGGAGGGGTTCTTTCTGGGGGATTCGTTACACCGATAAACTCATCTTT.